The 13 T cell receptor beta chains below were found in one sample sequenced in a study of blood T cell repertoires in COVID-19. Sequencing used immunoSEQ multiplex PCR; TCRdb keeps in-frame clones, though not all of them. In the table there are about 76,000 clones, 75% to 90% of which are singletons. The sequenced material came from peripheral blood. The receptors shown here come from a man aged 45-60 years with active COVID-19.

V is TRBV7-2 and J is TRBJ2-1, with D possibly TRBD1 on 6 matching bases. The CDR3 consists of 15 residues. The germline V and J ends were trimmed by 5 bases and 8 bases, with 19 bases remaining between them. Germline V gives CDR1 SGHTA, CDR2 FQGNSA. The CDR3 DNA reads TGTGCCAGCAGCGTAGTGGGGGCCGTCTTCGATGAGCAGTTCTTC. Protein product: CASSVVGAVFDEQFF.

This rearrangement joins TRBV7-9 to TRBJ1-4, with D maybe TRBD1 (6 bases). V was trimmed by 5 bases and J by 9 bases, leaving 25 bases between them. Per germline, CDR1 SEHNR and CDR2 FQNEAQ (reference sequence). The CDR3 length is 17 residues. The CDR3 region is CASSPRDTSKGFQKLFF. As DNA, the CDR3 is TGTGCCAGCAGCCCCCGGGACACCTCAAAGGGTTTTCAAAAACTGTTTTTT.

This rearrangement joins TRBV28 to TRBJ1-6; TRBD1 aligns across 9 bases. Unmatched junction bases numbered 6, after V lost 5 bases and J lost 4 bases. CDR1 MDHEN and CDR2 SYDVKM come from the germline V gene. The CDR3 spans 16 residues. The CDR3 DNA sequence: TGTGCCAGCAGTCGTTCGACAGGGGGTTATAATTCACCCCTCCACTTT. Protein sequence: CASSRSTGGYNSPLHF. The whole variable domain, filled in from reference TRBV28 and TRBJ1-6, reads DVKVTQSSRYLVKRTGEKVFLECVQDMDHENMFWYRQDPGLGLRLIYFSYDVKMKEKGDIPEGYSVSREKKERFSLILESASTNQTSMYLCASSRSTGGYNSPLHFGNGTRLTVT.

J is TRBJ2-5 and V is TRBV7-8; maybe TRBD1 (6 bases). The V end lost 4 bases, the J end lost 3 bases, and 12 bases lay between the germline ends. Germline loops: CDR1 SGHVS, CDR2 FQNEAQ. The CDR3 is made up of 14 amino acids. In DNA form, the CDR3 reads TGTGCCAGCAGCTCCCGCAGGGGAGAAGAGACCCAGTACTTC. It specifies CASSSRRGEETQYF.

The chain carries TRBV4-3 and TRBJ2-4; D may be TRBD1 (5 bases). Germline CDR1 is LGHNA and CDR2 is YSLEER. There are 16 residues in the CDR3. V gave up 3 bases and J gave up 1 base, with 13 bases separating them. CDR3 in DNA: TGCGCCAGCAGCCAGTCCGCCGCAGGGGCCAAAAACATTCAGTACTTC. Encoded protein: CASSQSAAGAKNIQYF.

The J gene is TRBJ2-1, the V gene TRBV28; possibly TRBD2 for D (5 bases). The CDR3 has 16 residues. In germline, CDR1 is MDHEN, CDR2 SYDVKM. The germline V and J ends were trimmed by 3 bases and 4 bases, with 16 bases remaining between them. DNA for the CDR3: TGTGCCAGCAGTTTCGGGTTAGCGAAAGTTTACAATGAGCAGTTCTTC. Protein product: CASSFGLAKVYNEQFF.

The chain joins TRBV6-2 or TRBV6-3 to TRBJ2-7; 8 bases are shared with TRBD1. Germline V lookup: CDR1 MNHEY, CDR2 SVGEGT. The CDR3 has 13 residues. V dropped 6 bases and J dropped 5; count of bases not matched to a gene: 6. CDR3 nucleotide sequence: TGTGCCAGCAGCGGACAGGGAATCCACGAGCAGTACTTC. It is translated as CASSGQGIHEQYF.

The rearrangement joins TRBV18 to TRBJ2-2; 11 bases line up with TRBD2. Trimming cost V 3 bases and J 4 bases; bases outside gene matches: 1. This CDR3 region has 15 residues. Germline V CDR1 and CDR2: KGHSH, LQKENI. The CDR3 DNA sequence: TGTGCCAGCTCACCGGGACTAGCGGTCACCGGGGAGCTGTTTTTT. Its protein is CASSPGLAVTGELFF.

The J gene is TRBJ2-2, the V gene TRBV19, with 8 bases aligning to TRBD2. CDR3 size: 13 residues. V gave up 6 bases and J gave up 7 bases; unmatched junction bases: 4. Germline loops: CDR1 LNHDA, CDR2 SQIVND (reference sequence). The CDR3 coding sequence is TGTGCCAGTAGCGGGAGGGCCGTCGGGGAGCTGTTTTTT. Residues: CASSGRAVGELFF.

The chain uses TRBV28 and TRBJ1-2; D ambiguous. V was pared by 5 bases and J by 8 bases, with 21 bases between. Germline CDR1 is MDHEN and CDR2 is SYDVKM. CDR3 size: 15 residues. The CDR3 sequence is CASSPRSRESLGYTF. In DNA, the CDR3 is TGTGCCAGCAGTCCCCGATCCCGGGAGTCTCTAGGCTACACCTTC.

The rearrangement joins TRBV5-1 to TRBJ1-1; D call uncertain. CDR1 and CDR2 (germline): SGHRS, YFSETQ. V dropped 3 bases and J dropped 1 base, with 16 bases sitting between them. This CDR3 spans 16 amino acids. CDR3 nucleotide sequence: TGCGCCAGCAGCTCGCGGAACTCCCAAGGGAACACTGAAGCTTTCTTT. Encoded protein: CASSSRNSQGNTEAFF.

The chain combines TRBV5-4 with TRBJ1-3; 7 nucleotides agree with TRBD1. This CDR3 comprises 13 residues. The germline CDR1 and CDR2 sequences are SGHNT and YYREEE (reference sequence). J gave up 3 bases and V 4 bases, and 1 base lay outside the gene matches. The CDR3 protein is CASSGDSGNTIYF. The CDR3 DNA reads TGTGCCAGCAGCGGGGACAGTGGAAACACCATATATTTT. Supplemented by reference TRBV5-4 and TRBJ1-3, the full variable domain reads ETGVTQSPTHLIKTRGQQVTLRCSSQSGHNTVSWYQQALGQGPQFIFQYYREEENGRGNFPPRFSGLQFPNYSSELNVNALELDDSALYLCASSGDSGNTIYFGEGSWLTVV.

The genes are TRBV2 and TRBJ1-5; tentatively, D is TRBD1 (6 bases). The CDR3 consists of 15 residues. Germline-derived CDR1 and CDR2 are SNHLY and FYNNEI. V shed 7 bases and J shed 0 bases, with 13 bases lying between them. CDR3 residues: CASTRGGYSNQPQHF. The CDR3 nucleotides are TGTGCCAGCACCAGAGGGGGATATAGCAATCAGCCCCAGCATTTT.